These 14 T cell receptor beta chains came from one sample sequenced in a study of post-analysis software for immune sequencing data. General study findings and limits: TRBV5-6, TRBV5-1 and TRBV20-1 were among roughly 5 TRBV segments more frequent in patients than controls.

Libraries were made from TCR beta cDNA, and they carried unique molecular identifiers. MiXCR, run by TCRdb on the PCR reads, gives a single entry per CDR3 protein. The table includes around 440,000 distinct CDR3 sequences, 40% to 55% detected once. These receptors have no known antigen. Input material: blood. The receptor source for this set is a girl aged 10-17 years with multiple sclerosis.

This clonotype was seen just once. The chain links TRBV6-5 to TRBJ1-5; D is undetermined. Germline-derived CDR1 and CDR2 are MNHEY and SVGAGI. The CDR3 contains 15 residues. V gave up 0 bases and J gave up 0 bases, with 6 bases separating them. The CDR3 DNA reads TGTGCCAGCAGTTACTCGATAGTTAGCAATCAGCCCCAGCATTTT. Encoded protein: CASSYSIVSNQPQHF.

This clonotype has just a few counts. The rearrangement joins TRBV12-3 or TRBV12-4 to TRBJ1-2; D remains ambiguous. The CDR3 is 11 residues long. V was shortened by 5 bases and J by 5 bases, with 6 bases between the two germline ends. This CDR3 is CASSRSYGYTF. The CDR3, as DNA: TGTGCCAGCAGTAGGTCTTATGGCTACACCTTC.

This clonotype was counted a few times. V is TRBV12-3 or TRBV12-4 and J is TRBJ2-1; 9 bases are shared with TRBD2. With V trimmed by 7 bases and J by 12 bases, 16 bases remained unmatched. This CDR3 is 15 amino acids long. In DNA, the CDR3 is TGTGCCAGCACCAAAGTGAATAGCGGGGGCTGGGGGCAGTTCTTC. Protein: CASTKVNSGGWGQFF.

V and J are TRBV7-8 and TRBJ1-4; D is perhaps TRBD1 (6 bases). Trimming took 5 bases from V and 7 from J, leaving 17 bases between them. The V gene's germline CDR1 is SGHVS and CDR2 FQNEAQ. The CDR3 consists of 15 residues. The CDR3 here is CASSVITGTGEKLFF. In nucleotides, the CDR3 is TGTGCCAGCAGCGTTATAACAGGGACGGGTGAAAAACTGTTTTTT.

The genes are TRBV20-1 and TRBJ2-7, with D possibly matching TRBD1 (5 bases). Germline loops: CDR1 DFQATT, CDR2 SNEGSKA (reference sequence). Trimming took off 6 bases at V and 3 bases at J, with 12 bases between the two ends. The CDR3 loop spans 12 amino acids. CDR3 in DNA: TGCAGTGCCGGACAAACTAACTACGAGCAGTACTTC. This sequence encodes CSAGQTNYEQYF.

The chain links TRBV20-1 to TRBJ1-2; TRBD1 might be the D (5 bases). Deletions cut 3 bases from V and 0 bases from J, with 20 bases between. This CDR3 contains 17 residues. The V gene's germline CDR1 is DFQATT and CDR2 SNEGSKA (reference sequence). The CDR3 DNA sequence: TGCAGTGCTAGTGAATTGGGCAGGACGGGGGCTAACTATGGCTACACCTTC. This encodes CSASELGRTGANYGYTF.

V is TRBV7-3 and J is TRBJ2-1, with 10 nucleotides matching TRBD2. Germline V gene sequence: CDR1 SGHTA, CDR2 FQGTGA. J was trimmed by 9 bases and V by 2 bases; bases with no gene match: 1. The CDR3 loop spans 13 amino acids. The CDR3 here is CASSLEREGEQFF. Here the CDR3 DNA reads TGTGCCAGCAGCTTAGAGCGGGAGGGTGAGCAGTTCTTC.

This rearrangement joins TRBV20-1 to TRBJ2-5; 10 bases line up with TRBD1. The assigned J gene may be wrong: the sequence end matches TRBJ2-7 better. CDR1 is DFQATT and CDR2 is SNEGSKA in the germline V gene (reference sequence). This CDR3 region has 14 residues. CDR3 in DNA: TGCAGTGCCCTACACCGGGACAGGGGCTACGAGCAGTACTTC. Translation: CSALHRDRGYEQYF.

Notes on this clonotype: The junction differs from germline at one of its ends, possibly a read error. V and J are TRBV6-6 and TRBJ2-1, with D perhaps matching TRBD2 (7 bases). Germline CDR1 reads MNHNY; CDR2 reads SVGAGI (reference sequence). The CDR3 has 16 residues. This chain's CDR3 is CGSSYSVAGALNEQFF. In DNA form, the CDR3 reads TGTGGCAGCAGTTACTCAGTTGCGGGGGCCTTGAATGAGCAGTTCTTC.

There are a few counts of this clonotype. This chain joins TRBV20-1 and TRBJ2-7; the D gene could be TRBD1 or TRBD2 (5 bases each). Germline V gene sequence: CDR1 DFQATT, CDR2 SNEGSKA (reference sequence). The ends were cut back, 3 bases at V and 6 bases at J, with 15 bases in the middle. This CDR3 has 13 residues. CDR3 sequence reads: CSARSPFGTEQYF. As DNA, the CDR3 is TGCAGTGCTAGGTCCCCCTTCGGGACCGAGCAGTACTTC.

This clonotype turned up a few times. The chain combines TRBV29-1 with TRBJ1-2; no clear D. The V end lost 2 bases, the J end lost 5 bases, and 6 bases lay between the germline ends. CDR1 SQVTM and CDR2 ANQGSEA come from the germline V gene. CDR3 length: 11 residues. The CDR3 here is CSVESRYGYTF. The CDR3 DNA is TGCAGCGTTGAATCGAGGTATGGCTACACCTTC.

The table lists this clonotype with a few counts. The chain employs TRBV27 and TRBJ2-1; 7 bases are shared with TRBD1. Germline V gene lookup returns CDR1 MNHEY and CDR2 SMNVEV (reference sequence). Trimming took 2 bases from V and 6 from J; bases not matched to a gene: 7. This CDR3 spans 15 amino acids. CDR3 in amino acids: CASSLRQGVSNEQFF. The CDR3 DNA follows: TGTGCCAGCAGTTTACGGCAGGGGGTAAGCAATGAGCAGTTCTTC.

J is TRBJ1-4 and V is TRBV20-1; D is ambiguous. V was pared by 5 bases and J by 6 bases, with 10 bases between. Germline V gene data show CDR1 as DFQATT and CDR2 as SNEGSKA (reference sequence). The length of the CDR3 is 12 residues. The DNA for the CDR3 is TGCAGTGCTCCAAAACTAGATGAAAAACTGTTTTTT. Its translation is CSAPKLDEKLFF.

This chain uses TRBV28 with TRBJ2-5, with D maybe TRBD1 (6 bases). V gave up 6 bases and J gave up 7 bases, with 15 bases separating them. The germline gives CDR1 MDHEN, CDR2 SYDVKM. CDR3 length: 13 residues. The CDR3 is CASRGAGDGTQYF. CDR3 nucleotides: TGTGCCAGCAGGGGCGCAGGGGATGGGACCCAGTACTTC.